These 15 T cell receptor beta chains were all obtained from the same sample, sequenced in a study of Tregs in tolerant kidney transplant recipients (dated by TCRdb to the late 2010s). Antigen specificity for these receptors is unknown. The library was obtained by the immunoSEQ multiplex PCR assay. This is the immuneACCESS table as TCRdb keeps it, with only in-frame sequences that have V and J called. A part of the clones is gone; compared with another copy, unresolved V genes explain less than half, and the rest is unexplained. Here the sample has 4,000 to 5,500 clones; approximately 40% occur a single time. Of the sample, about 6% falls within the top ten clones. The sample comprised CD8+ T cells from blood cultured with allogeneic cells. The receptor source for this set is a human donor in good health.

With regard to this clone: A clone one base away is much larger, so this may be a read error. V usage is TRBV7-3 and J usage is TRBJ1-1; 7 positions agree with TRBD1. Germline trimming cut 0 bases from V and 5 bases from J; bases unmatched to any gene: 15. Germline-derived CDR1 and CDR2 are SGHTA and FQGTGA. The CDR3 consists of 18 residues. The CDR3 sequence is CASSLTGTAGRGRTEAFF. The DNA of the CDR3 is TGTGCCAGCAGCTTAACGGGCACGGCGGGAAGGGGGCGGACTGAAGCTTTCTTT. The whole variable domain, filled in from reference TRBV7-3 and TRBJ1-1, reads GAGVSQTPSNKVTEKGKYVELRCDPISGHTALYWYRQSLGQGPEFLIYFQGTGAADDSGLPNDRFFAVRPEGSVSTLKIQRTERGDSAVYLCASSLTGTAGRGRTEAFFGQGTRLTVV.

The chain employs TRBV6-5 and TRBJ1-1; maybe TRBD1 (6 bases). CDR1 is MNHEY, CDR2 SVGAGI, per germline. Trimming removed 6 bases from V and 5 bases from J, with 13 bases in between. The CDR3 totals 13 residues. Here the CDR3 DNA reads TGTGCCAGCAGGGGGGGGGCTTGGACTGAAGCTTTCTTT. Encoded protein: CASRGGAWTEAFF.

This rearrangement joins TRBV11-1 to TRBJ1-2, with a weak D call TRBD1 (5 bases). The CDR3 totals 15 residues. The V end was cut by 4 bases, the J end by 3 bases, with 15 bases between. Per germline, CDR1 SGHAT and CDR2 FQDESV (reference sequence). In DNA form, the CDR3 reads TGTGCCAGCAGCTGGGGACCTCTGGACGACTATGGCTACACCTTC. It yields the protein CASSWGPLDDYGYTF. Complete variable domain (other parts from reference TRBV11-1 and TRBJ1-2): EAEVAQSPRYKITEKSQAVAFWCDPISGHATLYWYRQILGQGPELLVQFQDESVVDDSQLPKDRFSAERLKGVDSTLKIQPAELGDSAMYLCASSWGPLDDYGYTFGSGTRLTVV.

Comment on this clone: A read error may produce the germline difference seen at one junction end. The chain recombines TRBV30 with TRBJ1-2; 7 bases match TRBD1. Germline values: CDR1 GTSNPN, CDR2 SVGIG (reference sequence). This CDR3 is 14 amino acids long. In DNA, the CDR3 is TGTGCCTGGAGTGTAGGTATAACAGGGGATATCTCACGCTTC. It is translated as CAWSVGITGDISRF. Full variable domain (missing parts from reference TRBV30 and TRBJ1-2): SQTIHQWPATLVQPVGSPLSLECTVEGTSNPNLYWYRQAAGRGLQLLFYSVGIGQISSEVPQNLSASRPQDRQFILSSKKLLLSDSGFYLCAWSVGITGDISRFGSGTRLTVV.

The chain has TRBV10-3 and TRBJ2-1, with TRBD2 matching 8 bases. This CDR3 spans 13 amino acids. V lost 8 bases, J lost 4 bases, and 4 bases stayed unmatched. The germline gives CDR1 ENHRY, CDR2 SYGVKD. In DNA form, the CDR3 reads TGTGCCATCGGTAGCGGGGCGTACAATGAGCAGTTCTTC. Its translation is CAIGSGAYNEQFF.

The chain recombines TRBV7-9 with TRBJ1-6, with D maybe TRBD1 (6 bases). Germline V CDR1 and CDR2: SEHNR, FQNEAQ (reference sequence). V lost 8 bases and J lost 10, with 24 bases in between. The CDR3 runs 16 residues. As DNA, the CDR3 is TGTGCCAGCGCACCATTACAGGGTGGGTTTTTCTCACCCCTCCACTTT. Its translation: CASAPLQGGFFSPLHF.

CDR3 nucleotides: TGTGCCGTGGCGTCTGGAGGGGTTGAAGCTTTCTTT. Amino acids: CAVASGGVEAFF. This chain links TRBV30 with TRBJ1-1, with TRBD1 as a possible D gene (5 bases). Trimming stripped 8 bases from V and 7 bases from J, with 17 bases between. CDR1 and CDR2 from the germline V gene are GTSNPN and SVGIG (reference sequence). The CDR3 is made up of 12 amino acids.

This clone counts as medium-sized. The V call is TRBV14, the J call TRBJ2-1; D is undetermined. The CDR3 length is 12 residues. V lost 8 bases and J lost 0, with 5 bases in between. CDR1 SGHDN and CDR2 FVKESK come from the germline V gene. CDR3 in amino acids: CASGFSYNEQFF. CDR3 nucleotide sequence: TGTGCCAGCGGATTCTCCTACAATGAGCAGTTCTTC.

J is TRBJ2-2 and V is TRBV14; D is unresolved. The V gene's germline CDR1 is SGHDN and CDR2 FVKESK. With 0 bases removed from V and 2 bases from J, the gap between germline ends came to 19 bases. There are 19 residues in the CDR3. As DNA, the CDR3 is TGTGCCAGCAGCCAAGATCGGATTGGTAACCTTATTAACACCGGGGAGCTGTTTTTT. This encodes CASSQDRIGNLINTGELFF.

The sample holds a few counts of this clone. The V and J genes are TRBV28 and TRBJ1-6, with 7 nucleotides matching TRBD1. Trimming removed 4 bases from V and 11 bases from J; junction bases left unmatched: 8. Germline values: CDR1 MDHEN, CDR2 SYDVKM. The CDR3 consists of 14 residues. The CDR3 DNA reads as TGTGCCAGCAGTTCCACAGGGGTGAGGCCACCCCTCCACTTT. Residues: CASSSTGVRPPLHF.

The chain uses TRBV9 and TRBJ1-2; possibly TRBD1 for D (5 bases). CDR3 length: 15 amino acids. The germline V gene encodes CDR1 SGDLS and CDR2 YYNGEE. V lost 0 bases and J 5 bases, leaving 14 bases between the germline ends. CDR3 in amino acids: CASSVGGGQGYGYTF. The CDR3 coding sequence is TGTGCCAGCAGCGTAGGGGGCGGGCAGGGTTATGGCTACACCTTC.

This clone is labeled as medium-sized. The DNA for the CDR3 is TGTGCCAGCAGTTACTTGGACAGGGTCCCCGAGCAGTACTTC. This encodes CASSYLDRVPEQYF. The J gene is TRBJ2-7, the V gene TRBV6-6; 8 nucleotides align to TRBD1. The V gene's germline CDR1 is MNHNY and CDR2 SVGAGI (reference sequence). V gave up 1 base and J gave up 6 bases; unmatched junction bases: 5. The CDR3 runs to 14 residues.

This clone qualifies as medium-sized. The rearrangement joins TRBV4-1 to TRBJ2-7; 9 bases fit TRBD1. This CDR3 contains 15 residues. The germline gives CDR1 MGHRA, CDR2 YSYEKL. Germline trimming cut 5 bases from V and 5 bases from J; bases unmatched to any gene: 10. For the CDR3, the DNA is TGCGCCAGCAGCTACCCGGGACAGGGCGTAGACGAGCAGTACTTC. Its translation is CASSYPGQGVDEQYF.

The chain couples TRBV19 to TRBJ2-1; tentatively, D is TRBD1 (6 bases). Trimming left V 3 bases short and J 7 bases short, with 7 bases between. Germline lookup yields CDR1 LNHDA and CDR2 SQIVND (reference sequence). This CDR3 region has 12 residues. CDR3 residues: CASSIGTNEQFF. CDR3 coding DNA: TGTGCCAGTAGTATTGGGACAAATGAGCAGTTCTTC.

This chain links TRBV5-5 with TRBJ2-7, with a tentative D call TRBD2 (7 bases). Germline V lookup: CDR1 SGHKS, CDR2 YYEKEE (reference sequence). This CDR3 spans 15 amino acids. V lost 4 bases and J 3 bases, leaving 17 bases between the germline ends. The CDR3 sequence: CASSAGADARYEQYF. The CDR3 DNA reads TGTGCCAGCAGCGCGGGGGCGGACGCTCGCTACGAGCAGTACTTC.